The entry that follows covers one TCR beta chain sequence. These data belong to a study of shared clonotypes between healthy human individuals. Study overall: Plates per donor: three CD4 naive, three CD4 memory, two CD8 naive, one CD8 memory.

Naivety among CD8 cells was defined by CD45RO negativity and positive CCR7 selection, thereby excluding terminally differentiated effector memory CD45RA+ cells. Only in-frame clones appear in the TCRdb table, and some are missing; sequencing was by immunoSEQ multiplex PCR. This repertoire shows about 2,200,000 clones, more than 85% found once; its top ten account for around 1.7%. The clonotype originates from a man in his late teens or twenties in good health. Some clones in this sample may be carry-over from other donors' samples. The sequenced material came from naive CD8+ T cells from PBMCs.

The CDR3 bases are TGTGCCAGCAGGAAACTACAGGGTACCTACGAGCAGTACTTC. This translates into CASRKLQGTYEQYF. This chain joins TRBV6-6 and TRBJ2-7; tentative D call: TRBD1 (6 bases). The V end was cut by 6 bases, the J end by 2 bases, with 14 bases between. The CDR3 has 14 residues. Germline V gene lookup returns CDR1 MNHNY and CDR2 SVGAGI (reference sequence).